This is a list of T cell receptor beta chains from one sample in a study of T cells in Graves' hyperthyroidism and ophthalmopathy. TCRdb re-derived calls from the multiplex PCR reads in MiXCR, one entry per CDR3 protein. Of 600,000 to 650,000 distinct CDR3 sequences listed, under 20% are singletons. What was sequenced was blood. The receptors come from a woman under 40 with Graves' hyperthyroidism. CDR3s include the opening cysteine and the closing phenylalanine or tryptophan. D genes are given only for firm matches. Size is stated for part of the rows, as once, few or many counts, or as a class when the clone is expanded.

many	TRBV6-2/TRBV6-3	TRBD1	TRBJ2-7	TGTGCCAGCAGGTCCCTAATATGGCTCACCGGGACAGTTACCTACGAGCAGTACTTC	CASRSLIWLTGTVTYEQYF
few	TRBV4-1	-	TRBJ1-1	TGCGCCAGCAGCCAAGATGGAAGGGGTAACACTGAAGCTTTCTTT	CASSQDGRGNTEAFF
few	TRBV5-1	-	TRBJ2-7	TGCGCCAGCAGCACCGGACCGTTCGCGGCCGAGCAGTACTTC	CASSTGPFAAEQYF
few	TRBV5-1	-	TRBJ2-1	TGCGCCAGCAGCTTGGGTGACTTCCGCTACAATGAGCAGTTCTTC	CASSLGDFRYNEQFF
many	TRBV20-1	TRBD2	TRBJ2-7	TGCAGTGCCCCTACGGGACTAGCGGAAACCTACGAGCAGTACTTC	CSAPTGLAETYEQYF
-	TRBV2	-	TRBJ1-6	TGTGCCAGCAGTGCCGGACTCCTCGATTCACCCCTCCACTTT	CASSAGLLDSPLHF
many	TRBV6-2/TRBV6-3	TRBD1	TRBJ2-5	TGTGCCAGCAGTTACTCGACCGGGACAGTACAAGAGACCCAGTACTTC	CASSYSTGTVQETQYF
few	TRBV9	-	TRBJ2-7	TGTGCCAGCAGCCCCCACGAGGGCGAGCAGTACTTC	CASSPHEGEQYF
many	TRBV15	-	TRBJ1-2	TGTGCCACCAGCAGAGAGAGGACAGCCTATGGCTACACCTTC	CATSRERTAYGYTF
few	TRBV7-2	-	TRBJ1-5	TGTGCCAGCAGCTGGACCGGGGGGTCCCTCCTTAATCAGCCCCAGCATTTT	CASSWTGGSLLNQPQHF
many	TRBV20-1	TRBD2	TRBJ2-1	TGCAGTGCAGCAGGGACTAGCGGGGTTAGCTCCTACAATGAGCAGTTCTTC	CSAAGTSGVSSYNEQFF
-	TRBV9	TRBD2	TRBJ2-1	TGTGCCAGCAGCGTAGGGACTAGCGGGAGGGCCTCCATCAGGGTCAATGAGCAGTTCTTC	CASSVGTSGRASIRVNEQFF
few	TRBV19	-	TRBJ1-3	TGTGCCAGTACCTGGAACGGCAGGGCCTTTTCTGGAAACACCATATATTTT	CASTWNGRAFSGNTIYF
many	TRBV2	TRBD1	TRBJ2-7	TGTGCCAGCAGCGCCGGGACAGGGGGGACCTACGAGCAGTACTTC	CASSAGTGGTYEQYF
-	TRBV10-2	-	TRBJ1-3	TGCGCCAGCAGTGAGGGGAGAGGTGGGCCCCTCTCTGGAAACACCATATATTTT	CASSEGRGGPLSGNTIYF
-	TRBV10-3	TRBD2	TRBJ2-2	TGTGCCATCAGTGTAGCGGGAGTGCAAACCGGGGAGCTGTTTTTT	CAISVAGVQTGELFF
few	TRBV19	-	TRBJ1-5	TGTGCCAGTACCCTGGACTGGGGGGGTGATCAGCCCCAGCATTTT	CASTLDWGGDQPQHF
-	TRBV6-1	-	TRBJ1-5	TGTGCCAGCAGTGAAGCGGTAACACTTAATCAGCCCCAGCATTTT	CASSEAVTLNQPQHF
few	TRBV10-2	-	TRBJ1-2	TGCGCCAGCAGTGAGTCTTTGTTAGACAGCTCGATCTATGGCTACACCTTC	CASSESLLDSSIYGYTF
many	TRBV20-1	-	TRBJ1-6	TGCAGTGCTAGACGGGCCGAGAGTAATTCACCCCTCCACTTT	CSARRAESNSPLHF
many	TRBV12-3/TRBV12-4	TRBD1	TRBJ2-5	TGTGCCAGCAGTTTAACGGACAGGGTGGAGACCCAGTACTTC	CASSLTDRVETQYF
many	TRBV28	TRBD2	TRBJ2-1	TGTGCCAGCAGTTCCCAGATGGGTAGCGGGAGGGACTACAATGAGCAGTTCTTC	CASSSQMGSGRDYNEQFF
few	TRBV6-2/TRBV6-3	TRBD2	TRBJ2-7	TGTGCCAGCAGTTACTTCTCTAGCGGAAACGAGCAGTACTTC	CASSYFSSGNEQYF
-	TRBV20-1	-	TRBJ1-5	TGCAGTGCTGTCGGGGGGGGCGGATGGAGCAATCAGCCCCAGCATTTT	CSAVGGGGWSNQPQHF
many	TRBV2	TRBD1	TRBJ1-2	TGTGCCAGCAAGTATTCGGGACAGACAAACTATGGCTACACCTTC	CASKYSGQTNYGYTF
many	TRBV6-1	-	TRBJ1-5	TGTGCCAGCAGTTTACAGGCAGGGAAAAATCAGCCCCAGCATTTT	CASSLQAGKNQPQHF
few	TRBV19	TRBD1	TRBJ2-5	TGTGCCAGTAGTAGTGGGACAGTCCAAGAGACCCAGTACTTC	CASSSGTVQETQYF
many	TRBV7-6	TRBD2	TRBJ2-3	TGTGCCAGCAGCCTGACTAGCGGGAACCCAGATACGCAGTATTTT	CASSLTSGNPDTQYF
few	TRBV5-1	TRBD1	TRBJ1-4	TGCGCCAGCCGGATGACAGGGGGGAATGAAAAACTGTTTTTT	CASRMTGGNEKLFF
many	TRBV5-1	-	TRBJ2-3	TGCGCCAGCAGTTGGGACCGCACAGATACGCAGTATTTT	CASSWDRTDTQYF
many	TRBV28	TRBD2	TRBJ2-2	TGTGCCAGCAGTTTGCCGGGACTAGCGGACACGAACACCGGGGAGCTGTTTTTT	CASSLPGLADTNTGELFF
many	TRBV18	TRBD1	TRBJ2-1	TGTGCCAGCTCACCGGGACAGGGCGATGAGCAGTTCTTC	CASSPGQGDEQFF
-	TRBV12-3/TRBV12-4	TRBD2	TRBJ2-2	TGTGCCAGCAGTTTCAGGGGACTAGCGGGAGACACCGGGGAGCTGTTTTTT	CASSFRGLAGDTGELFF